This TCR beta chain originates from a study of human T cells and chemical hapten exposure. Study summary: Upper-back patch tests with 0.01% DPC were read at 6 days. Study conclusions and caveats: Relative to controls, expanded TCRs formed significantly more large CDR3 similarity clusters. With alopecia, donors may have immune responses unlike healthy people's.

Each CDR3 protein gets one entry after TCRdb re-called the RACE reads with MiXCR. This table holds 350,000 to 400,000 distinct CDR3 sequences, more than 4.5% found once. V was shortened by 8 bases and J by 10 bases, with 21 bases between the two germline ends. The CDR3 extends over 15 amino acids. The germline V gene has CDR1 MDHEN and CDR2 SYDVKM. This clonotype was recorded at least ten times. Its antigen is not identified. Time point here: pre-sensitization, week 0. The treatment was: therapeutic diphenylcyclopropenone sensitization with weekly scalp DPC. Sample donors consisted of patients with alopecia, aged 18 to 70 years, who were suitable for DPC.

This receptor was obtained from a woman aged 45-65 years with alopecia areata. Some clones in this sample may be carry-over from other donors' samples. The sequencing here drew on whole blood, taken in connection with sensitization to the hapten diphenylcyclopropenone (DPC). The chain employs TRBV28 and TRBJ1-6; D unclear. The DNA of the CDR3 is TGTGCCAGCCGGGGAAGAGGGAGGGAAGAATCACCCCTCCACTTT. It is translated as CASRGRGREESPLHF.